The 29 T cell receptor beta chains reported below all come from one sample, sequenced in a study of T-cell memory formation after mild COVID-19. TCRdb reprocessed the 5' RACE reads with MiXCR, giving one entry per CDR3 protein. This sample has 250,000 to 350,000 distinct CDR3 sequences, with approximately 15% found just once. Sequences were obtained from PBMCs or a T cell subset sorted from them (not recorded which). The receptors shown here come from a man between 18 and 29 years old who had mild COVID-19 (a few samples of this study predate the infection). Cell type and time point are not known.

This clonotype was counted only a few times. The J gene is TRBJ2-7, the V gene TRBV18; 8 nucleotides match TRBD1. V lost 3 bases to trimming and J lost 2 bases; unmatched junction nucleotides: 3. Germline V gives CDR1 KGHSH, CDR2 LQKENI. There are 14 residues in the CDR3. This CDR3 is CASSPDRGTYEQYV. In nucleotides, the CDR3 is TGTGCCAGCTCACCTGACAGGGGTACCTACGAGCAGTACGTC.

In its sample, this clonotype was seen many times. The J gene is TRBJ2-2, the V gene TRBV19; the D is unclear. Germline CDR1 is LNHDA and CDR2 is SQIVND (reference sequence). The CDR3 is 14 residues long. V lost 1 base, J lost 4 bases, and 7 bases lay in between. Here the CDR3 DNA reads TGTGCCAGTAGTATAGTCTCGAGCACCGGGGAGCTGTTTTTT. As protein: CASSIVSSTGELFF.

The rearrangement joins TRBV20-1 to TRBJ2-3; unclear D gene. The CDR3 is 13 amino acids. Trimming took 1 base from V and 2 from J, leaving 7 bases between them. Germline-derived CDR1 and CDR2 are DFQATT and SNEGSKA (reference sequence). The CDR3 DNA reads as TGCAGTGCTAGAGTCCTAGTCACAGATACGCAGTATTTT. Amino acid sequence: CSARVLVTDTQYF.

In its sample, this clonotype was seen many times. The CDR3 DNA reads TGTGCCAGCAGCACCAGACGGACAGCAGGCTTGCCACCCCTCCACTTT. Protein sequence: CASSTRRTAGLPPLHF. This chain joins TRBV7-2 and TRBJ1-6; a possible D gene is TRBD1 (6 bases). This CDR3 contains 16 residues. Germline CDR1 and CDR2: SGHTA and FQGNSA. V was shortened by 5 bases and J by 11 bases, with 22 bases between the two germline ends.

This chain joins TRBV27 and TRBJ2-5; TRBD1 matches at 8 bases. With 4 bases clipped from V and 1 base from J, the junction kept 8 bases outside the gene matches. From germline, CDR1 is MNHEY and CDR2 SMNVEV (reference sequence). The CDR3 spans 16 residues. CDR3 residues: CASSSQGAGGQETQYF. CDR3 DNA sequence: TGTGCCAGCAGTTCTCAGGGGGCAGGGGGCCAAGAGACCCAGTACTTC.

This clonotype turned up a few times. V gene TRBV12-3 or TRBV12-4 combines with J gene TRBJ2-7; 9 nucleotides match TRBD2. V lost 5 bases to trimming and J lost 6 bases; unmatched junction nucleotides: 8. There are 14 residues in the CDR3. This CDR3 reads CASSRAGGPGEQYF. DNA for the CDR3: TGTGCCAGCAGTAGAGCGGGGGGCCCGGGCGAGCAGTACTTC.

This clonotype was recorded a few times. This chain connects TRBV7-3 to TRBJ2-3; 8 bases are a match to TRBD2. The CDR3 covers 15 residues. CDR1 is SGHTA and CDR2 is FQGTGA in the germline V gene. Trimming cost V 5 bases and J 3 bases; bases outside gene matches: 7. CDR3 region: CASSRRGGQTDTQYF. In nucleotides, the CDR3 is TGTGCCAGCAGCCGACGGGGGGGCCAGACAGATACGCAGTATTTT.

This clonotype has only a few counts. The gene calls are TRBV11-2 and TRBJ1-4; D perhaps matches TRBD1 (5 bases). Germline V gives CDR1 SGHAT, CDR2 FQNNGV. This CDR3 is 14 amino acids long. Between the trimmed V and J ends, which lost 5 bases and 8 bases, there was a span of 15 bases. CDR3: CASSLDSFSEKLFF. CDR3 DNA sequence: TGTGCCAGCAGCCTCGACAGCTTCTCCGAAAAACTGTTTTTT.

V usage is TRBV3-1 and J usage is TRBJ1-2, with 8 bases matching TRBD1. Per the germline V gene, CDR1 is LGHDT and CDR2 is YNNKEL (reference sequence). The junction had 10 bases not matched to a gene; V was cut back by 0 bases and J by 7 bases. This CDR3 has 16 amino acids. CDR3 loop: CASSQEWQGAFSGYTF. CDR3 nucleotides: TGTGCCAGCAGCCAAGAATGGCAGGGGGCGTTTTCTGGCTACACCTTC.

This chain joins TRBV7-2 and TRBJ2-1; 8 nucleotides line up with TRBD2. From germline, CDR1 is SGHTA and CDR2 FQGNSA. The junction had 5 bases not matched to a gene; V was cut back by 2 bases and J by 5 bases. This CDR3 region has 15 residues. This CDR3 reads CASSLIRGGHNEQFF. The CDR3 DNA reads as TGTGCCAGCAGCTTAATCCGGGGGGGCCACAATGAGCAGTTCTTC.

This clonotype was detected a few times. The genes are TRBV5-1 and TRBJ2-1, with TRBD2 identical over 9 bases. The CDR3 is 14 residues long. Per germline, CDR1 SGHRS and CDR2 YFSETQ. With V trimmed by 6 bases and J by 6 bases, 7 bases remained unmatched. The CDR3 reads CASTTAGGGNEQFF. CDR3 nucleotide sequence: TGCGCCAGCACCACAGCGGGGGGAGGCAATGAGCAGTTCTTC.

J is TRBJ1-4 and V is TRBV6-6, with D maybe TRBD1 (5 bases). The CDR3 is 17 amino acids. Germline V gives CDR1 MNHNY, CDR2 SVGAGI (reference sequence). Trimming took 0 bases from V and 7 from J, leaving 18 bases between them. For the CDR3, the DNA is TGTGCCAGCAGTTACTCCGCGGTGCCCAGGGCGGGTGAAAAACTGTTTTTT. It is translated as CASSYSAVPRAGEKLFF.

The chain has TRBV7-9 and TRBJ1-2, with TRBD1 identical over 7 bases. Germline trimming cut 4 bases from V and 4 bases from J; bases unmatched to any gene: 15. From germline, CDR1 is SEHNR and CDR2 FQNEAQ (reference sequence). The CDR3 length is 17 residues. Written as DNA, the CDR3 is TGTGCCAGCAGCTCTAACAGGGGTGCCCCTGGGTTCTATGGCTACACCTTC. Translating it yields CASSSNRGAPGFYGYTF. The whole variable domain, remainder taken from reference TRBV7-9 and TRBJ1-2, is DTGVSQNPRHKITKRGQNVTFRCDPISEHNRLYWYRQTLGQGPEFLTYFQNEAQLEKSRLLSDRFSAERPKGSFSTLEIQRTEQGDSAMYLCASSSNRGAPGFYGYTFGSGTRLTVV.

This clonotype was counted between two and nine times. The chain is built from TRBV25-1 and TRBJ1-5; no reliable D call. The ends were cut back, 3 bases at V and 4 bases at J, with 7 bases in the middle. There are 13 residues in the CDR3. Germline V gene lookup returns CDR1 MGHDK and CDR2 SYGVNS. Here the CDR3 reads CASSDLGNQPQHF. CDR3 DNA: TGTGCCAGCAGTGACCTAGGGAATCAGCCCCAGCATTTT.

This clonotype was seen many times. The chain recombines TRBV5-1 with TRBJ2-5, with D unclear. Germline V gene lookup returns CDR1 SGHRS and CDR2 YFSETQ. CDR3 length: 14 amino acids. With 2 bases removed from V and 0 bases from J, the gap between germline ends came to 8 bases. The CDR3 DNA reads TGCGCCAGCAGCTTCGGCGGAGACCAAGAGACCCAGTACTTC. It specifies CASSFGGDQETQYF.

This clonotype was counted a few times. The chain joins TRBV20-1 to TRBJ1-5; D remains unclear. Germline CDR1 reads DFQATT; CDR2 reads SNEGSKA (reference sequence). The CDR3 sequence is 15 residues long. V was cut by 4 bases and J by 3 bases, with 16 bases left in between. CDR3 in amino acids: CSATSLPGYNQPQHF. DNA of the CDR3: TGCAGTGCTACCTCCCTCCCAGGCTACAATCAGCCCCAGCATTTT.

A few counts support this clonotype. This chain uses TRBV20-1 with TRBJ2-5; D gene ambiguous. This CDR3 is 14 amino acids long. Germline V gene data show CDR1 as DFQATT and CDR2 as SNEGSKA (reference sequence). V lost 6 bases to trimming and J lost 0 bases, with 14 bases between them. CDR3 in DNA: TGCAGTGCCTCTTTGGCGACGTACCAAGAGACCCAGTACTTC. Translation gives CSASLATYQETQYF.

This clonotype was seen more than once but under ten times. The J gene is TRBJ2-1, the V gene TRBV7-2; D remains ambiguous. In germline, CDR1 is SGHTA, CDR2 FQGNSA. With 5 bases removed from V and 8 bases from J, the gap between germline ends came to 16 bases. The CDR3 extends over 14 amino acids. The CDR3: CASSIVPLVDEQFF. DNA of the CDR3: TGTGCCAGCAGCATTGTACCGTTGGTCGATGAGCAGTTCTTC.

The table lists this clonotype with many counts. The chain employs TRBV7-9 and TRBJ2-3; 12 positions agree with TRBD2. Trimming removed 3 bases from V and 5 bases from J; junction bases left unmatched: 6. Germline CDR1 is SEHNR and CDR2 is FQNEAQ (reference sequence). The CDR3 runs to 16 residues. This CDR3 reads CASSLALAGGQDTQYF. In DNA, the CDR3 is TGTGCCAGCAGCTTGGCCCTAGCGGGGGGGCAAGATACGCAGTATTTT.

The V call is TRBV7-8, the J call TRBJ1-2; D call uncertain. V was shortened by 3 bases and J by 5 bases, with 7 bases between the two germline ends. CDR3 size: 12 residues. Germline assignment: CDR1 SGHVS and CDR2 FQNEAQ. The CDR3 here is CASSLNEYGYTF. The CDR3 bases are TGTGCCAGCAGCTTGAATGAGTATGGCTACACCTTC.

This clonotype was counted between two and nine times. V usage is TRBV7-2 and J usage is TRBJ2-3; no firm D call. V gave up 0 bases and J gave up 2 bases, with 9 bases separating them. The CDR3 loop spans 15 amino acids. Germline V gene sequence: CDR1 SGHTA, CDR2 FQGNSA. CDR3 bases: TGTGCCAGCAGCTTAGCGTGGCATACCACAGATACGCAGTATTTT. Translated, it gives CASSLAWHTTDTQYF.

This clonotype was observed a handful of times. The DNA of the CDR3 is TGTGCCAGCAGCCAAGAAGCCCAGGTGGTTTACGAGCAGTACTTC. It codes for CASSQEAQVVYEQYF. V is TRBV4-2 and J is TRBJ2-7; D gene unclear. Germline V gives CDR1 LGHNA, CDR2 YNFKEQ. V was pared by 0 bases and J by 4 bases, with 13 bases between. The CDR3 has 15 residues.

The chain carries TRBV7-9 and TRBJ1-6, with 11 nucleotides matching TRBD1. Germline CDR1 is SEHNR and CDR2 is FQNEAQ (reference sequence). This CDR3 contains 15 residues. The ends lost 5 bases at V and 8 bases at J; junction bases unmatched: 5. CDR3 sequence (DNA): TGTGCCAGCAGCAGTGGGACAGGGGGGGATTCACCCCTCCACTTT. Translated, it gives CASSSGTGGDSPLHF.

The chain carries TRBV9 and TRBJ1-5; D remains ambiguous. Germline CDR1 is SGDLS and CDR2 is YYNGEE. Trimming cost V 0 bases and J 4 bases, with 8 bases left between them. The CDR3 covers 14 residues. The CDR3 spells CASSVAGGNQPQHF. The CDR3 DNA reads TGTGCCAGCAGCGTAGCGGGCGGTAATCAGCCCCAGCATTTT.

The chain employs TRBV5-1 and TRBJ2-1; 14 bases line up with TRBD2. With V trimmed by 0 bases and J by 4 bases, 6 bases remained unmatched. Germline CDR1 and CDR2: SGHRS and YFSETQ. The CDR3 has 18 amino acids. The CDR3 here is CASSLGGGLAGGYNEQFF. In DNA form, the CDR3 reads TGCGCCAGCAGCTTGGGCGGCGGACTAGCGGGGGGTTACAATGAGCAGTTCTTC.

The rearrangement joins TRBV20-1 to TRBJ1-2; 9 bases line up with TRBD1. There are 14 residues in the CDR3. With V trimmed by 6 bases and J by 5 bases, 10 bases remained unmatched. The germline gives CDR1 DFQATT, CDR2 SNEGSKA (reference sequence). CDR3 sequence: CSATTQGAWYGYTF. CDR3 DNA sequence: TGCAGTGCCACGACACAGGGGGCATGGTATGGCTACACCTTC.

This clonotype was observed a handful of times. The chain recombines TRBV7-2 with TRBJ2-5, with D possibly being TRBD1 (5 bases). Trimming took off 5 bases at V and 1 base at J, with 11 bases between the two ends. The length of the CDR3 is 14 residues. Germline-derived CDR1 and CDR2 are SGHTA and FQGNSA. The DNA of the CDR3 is TGTGCCAGCAGCATGTGGGGCCCCCAAGAGACCCAGTACTTC. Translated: CASSMWGPQETQYF.

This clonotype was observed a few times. This CDR3 is CASSYGTGSGYTF. The DNA for the CDR3 is TGTGCCAGCAGTTACGGGACAGGGAGCGGCTACACCTTC. V usage is TRBV6-6 and J usage is TRBJ1-2; 9 bases map to TRBD1. This CDR3 comprises 13 residues. V trimming: 2 bases; J trimming: 8 bases; junction bases outside the gene matches: 3. The germline gives CDR1 MNHNY, CDR2 SVGAGI (reference sequence).

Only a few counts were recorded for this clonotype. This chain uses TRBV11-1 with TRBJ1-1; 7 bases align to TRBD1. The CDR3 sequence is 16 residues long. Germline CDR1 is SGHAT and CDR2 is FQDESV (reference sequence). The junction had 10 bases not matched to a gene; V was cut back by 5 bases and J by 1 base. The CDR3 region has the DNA TGTGCCAGCAGCGATGCGAGGGGGCTGGGGAACACTGAAGCTTTCTTT. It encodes CASSDARGLGNTEAFF. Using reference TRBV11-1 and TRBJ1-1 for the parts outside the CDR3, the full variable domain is EAEVAQSPRYKITEKSQAVAFWCDPISGHATLYWYRQILGQGPELLVQFQDESVVDDSQLPKDRFSAERLKGVDSTLKIQPAELGDSAMYLCASSDARGLGNTEAFFGQGTRLTVV.